This TCR beta chain was recorded in a study of preoperative IRX-2 immunotherapy in early breast cancer. Some clones are missing from TCRdb's copy, which holds only in-frame ones; the method was immunoSEQ multiplex PCR. The table lists tens of thousands of clones, roughly 86% of them singletons, with around 1.6% in the top ten. Treatment defined: preoperative locoregional IRX-2 cytokine immunotherapy. Preoperative locoregional IRX-2 cytokine immunotherapy was tested in the phase Ib source study. J lost 5 bases, V lost 7 bases, and 6 bases had no gene match. Germline V gene lookup returns CDR1 LNHDA and CDR2 SQIVND (reference sequence). CDR3 length: 13 residues.

The sequenced sample was tumor tissue, obtained after IRX-2 immunotherapy. This clonotype was sampled from a human donor with breast cancer. The chain employs TRBV19 and TRBJ2-5; 8 bases are a match to TRBD1. CDR3 sequence reads: CASNDRGRETQYF. Written as DNA, the CDR3 is TGTGCCAGTAACGACAGGGGCCGGGAGACCCAGTACTTC.